This T cell receptor beta chain was sequenced in a study of T cells after yellow fever vaccination. TCRdb processed the 5' RACE reads anew with MiXCR; each CDR3 protein has one entry. This sample yields approximately 550,000 distinct CDR3 sequences, of which approximately 12% are seen a single time; over 11% belongs to the top ten. Notes on the study in general: By day 5 rather than day 15, the secondary response had peaked, though it was weaker.

The length of the CDR3 is 15 residues. V lost 10 bases, J lost 0 bases, and 9 bases stayed unmatched. Germline CDR1 MDHEN, CDR2 SYDVKM. Remarks on this clonotype: The antigen remains unidentified.

This TCR was recovered from a man aged 30-40 years who received the YFV17D yellow fever vaccine. The sample here was PBMCs, taken on the day of the yellow fever booster vaccination. This chain connects TRBV28 to TRBJ2-4; 7 bases map to TRBD2. In DNA, the CDR3 is TGTGCCACTATAGCGGGCGCCCTAGCCAAAAACATTCAGTACTTC. It is translated as CATIAGALAKNIQYF.